This T cell receptor (beta chain) came from a study of blood T cell repertoires in COVID-19. In the study overall: Acute and convalescent COVID-19 samples came from the United States, Italy and Spain. From T cells, B-cell-depleted T cells, or PBMCs came the material, which was cDNA or gDNA.

The germline gives CDR1 SGHNT, CDR2 YENEEA. This CDR3 region has 15 residues. Deletions cut 1 base from V and 3 bases from J, with 13 bases between. Seattle researchers signed up patients amid active infection and tracked them longitudinally. Methods used by the authors: Amplification with reference gene primers provided the estimates of nucleated cell counts. Assay used: immunoSEQ multiplex PCR; TCRdb lists only in-frame clones, some missing. V, J and clone size reflect that table, while D and trimming were determined from the DNA. The sample contains 250,000 or so clones, 90% of which appear only once.

The source is a woman aged 60-75 years with COVID-19, enrolled during active disease. The chain links TRBV11-3 to TRBJ2-7; unclear D gene. Sequenced material: peripheral blood. The CDR3 protein is CASSLGSYLDYEQYF. The CDR3 DNA sequence: TGTGCCAGCAGCTTAGGGTCCTACCTTGACTACGAGCAGTACTTC.